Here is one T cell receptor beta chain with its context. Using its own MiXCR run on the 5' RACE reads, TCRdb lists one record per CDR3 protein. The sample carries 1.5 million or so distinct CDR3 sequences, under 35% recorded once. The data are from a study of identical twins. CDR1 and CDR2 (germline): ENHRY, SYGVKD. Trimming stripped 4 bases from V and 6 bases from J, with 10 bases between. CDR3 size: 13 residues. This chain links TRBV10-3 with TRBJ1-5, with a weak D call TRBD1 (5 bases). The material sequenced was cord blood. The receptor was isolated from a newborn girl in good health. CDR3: CAISGGSGQPQHF. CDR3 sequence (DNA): TGTGCCATCAGTGGGGGCAGTGGTCAGCCCCAGCATTTT.